The source of this TCR beta chain is a study of T cell clonality in common variable immunodeficiency. Findings and caveats of the study: In common variable immunodeficiency, TCR beta chains reportedly carried fewer deletions and N-nucleotide insertions. Fewer TCRbeta clones were shared among CVID subjects than controls.

Diagnosis required reduced IgG, IgA and/or IgM with specific antibody deficiency. Germline CDR1 and CDR2: MNHEY and SVGEGT. The V and J ends lost 8 bases and 2 bases respectively, with 10 bases between them. This CDR3 spans 13 amino acids. This clone was observed a handful of times. The antigen remains undetermined. The DNA ends 3 residues before the CDR3 does, and the rest of the CDR3 is filled in from the germline J gene. Assay: immunoSEQ multiplex PCR; the TCRdb copy retains only in-frame clones and omits some. Sampling found almost 20,000 clones, none seen once. The source is a human donor with common variable immunodeficiency. The source material was peripheral blood mononuclear cells. The chain is built from TRBV6-2 or TRBV6-3 and TRBJ2-1; D uncertain. The CDR3 spells CASGWAPYNEQFF. CDR3 DNA, as far as it was read: TGTGCCAGCGGGTGGGCCCCCTACAATGAG.